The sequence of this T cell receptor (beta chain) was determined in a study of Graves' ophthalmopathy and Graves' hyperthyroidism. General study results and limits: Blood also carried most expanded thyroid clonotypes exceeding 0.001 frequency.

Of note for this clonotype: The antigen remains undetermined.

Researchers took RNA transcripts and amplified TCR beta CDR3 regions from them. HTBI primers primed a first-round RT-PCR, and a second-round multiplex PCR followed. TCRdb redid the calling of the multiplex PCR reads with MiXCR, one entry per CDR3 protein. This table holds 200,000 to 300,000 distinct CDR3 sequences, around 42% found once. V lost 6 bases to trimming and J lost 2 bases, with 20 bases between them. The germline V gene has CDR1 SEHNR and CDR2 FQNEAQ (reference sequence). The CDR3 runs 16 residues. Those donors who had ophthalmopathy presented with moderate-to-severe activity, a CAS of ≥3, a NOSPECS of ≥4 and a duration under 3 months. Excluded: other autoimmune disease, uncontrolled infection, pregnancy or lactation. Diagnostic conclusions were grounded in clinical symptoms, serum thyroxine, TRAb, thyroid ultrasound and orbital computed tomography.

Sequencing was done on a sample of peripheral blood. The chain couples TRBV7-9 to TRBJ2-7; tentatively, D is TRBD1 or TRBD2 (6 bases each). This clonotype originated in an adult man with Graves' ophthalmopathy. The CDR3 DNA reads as TGTGCCAGCAGGGAGATGACGGGGGCTCTAGCCTACGAGCAGTACTTC. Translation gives CASREMTGALAYEQYF. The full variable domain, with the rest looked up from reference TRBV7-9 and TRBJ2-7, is DTGVSQNPRHKITKRGQNVTFRCDPISEHNRLYWYRQTLGQGPEFLTYFQNEAQLEKSRLLSDRFSAERPKGSFSTLEIQRTEQGDSAMYLCASREMTGALAYEQYFGPGTRLTVT.